This T cell receptor (beta chain) was observed in a study of blood T cell repertoires in COVID-19. The overall study: Samples taken during acute and convalescent COVID-19 were collected in the United States, Italy and Spain. In each case, the material was cDNA or gDNA derived from T cells, B-cell-depleted T cells, or PBMCs.

Original data processing: Nucleated cell counts were estimated from reference gene primer amplification. Produced via immunoSEQ multiplex PCR; TCRdb's table is partial and in-frame only. Clonal size and the V and J genes are those of that table, whereas D and trimming came from the DNA. The sample carries 55,000 to 90,000 clones, around 85% recorded once. Germline CDR1 LGHDT, CDR2 YNNKEL (reference sequence). V shed 3 bases and J 6 bases; nucleotides not matched to a gene: 6. The CDR3 extends over 15 amino acids. Specimen: peripheral blood. This TCR was sampled from a woman older than 75 with active or convalescent COVID-19. The chain couples TRBV3-1 (or the pseudogene TRBV3-2) to TRBJ2-4, with 9 bases matching TRBD2. The DNA for the CDR3 is TGTGCCAGCAGCCACAATAGCGGGGGTCCAAACATTCAGTACTTC. The encoded protein is CASSHNSGGPNIQYF.